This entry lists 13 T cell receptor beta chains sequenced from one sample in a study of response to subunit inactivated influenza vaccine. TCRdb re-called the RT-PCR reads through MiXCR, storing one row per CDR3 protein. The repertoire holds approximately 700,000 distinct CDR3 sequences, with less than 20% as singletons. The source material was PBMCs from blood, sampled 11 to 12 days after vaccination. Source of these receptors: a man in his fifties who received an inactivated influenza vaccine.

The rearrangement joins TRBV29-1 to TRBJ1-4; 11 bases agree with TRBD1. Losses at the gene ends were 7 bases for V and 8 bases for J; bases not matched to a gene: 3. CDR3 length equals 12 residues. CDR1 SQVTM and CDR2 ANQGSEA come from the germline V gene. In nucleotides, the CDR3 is TGCAGCGGCCGGACAGGGGGCGAAAAACTGTTTTTT. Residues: CSGRTGGEKLFF.

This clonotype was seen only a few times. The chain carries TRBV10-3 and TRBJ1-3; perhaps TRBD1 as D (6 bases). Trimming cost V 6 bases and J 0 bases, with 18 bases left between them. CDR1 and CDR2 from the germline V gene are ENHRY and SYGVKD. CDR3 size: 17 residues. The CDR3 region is CAIRETGLPHSGNTIYF. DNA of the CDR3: TGTGCCATCAGAGAGACAGGCCTACCTCACTCTGGAAACACCATATATTTT.

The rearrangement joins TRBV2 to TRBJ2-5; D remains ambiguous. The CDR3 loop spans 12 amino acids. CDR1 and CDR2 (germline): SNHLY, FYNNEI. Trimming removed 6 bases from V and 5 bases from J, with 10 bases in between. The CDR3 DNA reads TGTGCCAGCAGGGCGGCCCTCGAGACCCAGTACTTC. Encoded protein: CASRAALETQYF. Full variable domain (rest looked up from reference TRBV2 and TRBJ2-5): EPEVTQTPSHQVTQMGQEVILRCVPISNHLYFYWYRQILGQKVEFLVSFYNNEISEKSEIFDDQFSVERPDGSNFTLKIRSTKLEDSAMYFCASRAALETQYFGPGTRLLVL.

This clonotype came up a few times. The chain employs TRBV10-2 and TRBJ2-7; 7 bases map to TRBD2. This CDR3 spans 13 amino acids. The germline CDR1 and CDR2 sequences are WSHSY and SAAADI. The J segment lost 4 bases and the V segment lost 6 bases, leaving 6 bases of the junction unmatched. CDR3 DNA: TGCGCCAGCAGCTCCGGGACTAAATACGAGCAGTACTTC. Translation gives CASSSGTKYEQYF.

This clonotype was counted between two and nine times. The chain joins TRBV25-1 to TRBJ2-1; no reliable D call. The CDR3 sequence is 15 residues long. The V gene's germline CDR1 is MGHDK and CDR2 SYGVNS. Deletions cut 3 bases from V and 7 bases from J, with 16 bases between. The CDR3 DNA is TGTGCCAGCAGTGAGGTTTCAGGACCGGAAAATGAGCAGTTCTTC. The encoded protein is CASSEVSGPENEQFF.

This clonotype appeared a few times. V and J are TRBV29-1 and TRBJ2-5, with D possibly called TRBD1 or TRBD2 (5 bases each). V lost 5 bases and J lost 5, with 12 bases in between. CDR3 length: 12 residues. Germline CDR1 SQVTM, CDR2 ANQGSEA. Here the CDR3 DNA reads TGCAGCGTTACAGACGGGACGGAGACCCAGTACTTC. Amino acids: CSVTDGTETQYF.

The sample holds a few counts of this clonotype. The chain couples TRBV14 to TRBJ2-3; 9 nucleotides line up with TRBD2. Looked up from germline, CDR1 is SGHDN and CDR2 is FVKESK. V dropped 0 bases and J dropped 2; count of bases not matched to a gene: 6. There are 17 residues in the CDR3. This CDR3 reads CASSQERLAGITDTQYF. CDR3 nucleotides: TGTGCCAGCAGCCAAGAAAGGCTAGCGGGAATCACAGATACGCAGTATTTT.

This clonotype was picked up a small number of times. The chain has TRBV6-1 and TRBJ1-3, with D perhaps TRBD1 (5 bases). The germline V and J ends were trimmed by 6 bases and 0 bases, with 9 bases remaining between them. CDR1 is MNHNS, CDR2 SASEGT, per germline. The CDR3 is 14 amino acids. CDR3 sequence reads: CASRRDFSGNTIYF. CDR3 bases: TGTGCCAGCAGACGGGACTTCTCTGGAAACACCATATATTTT.

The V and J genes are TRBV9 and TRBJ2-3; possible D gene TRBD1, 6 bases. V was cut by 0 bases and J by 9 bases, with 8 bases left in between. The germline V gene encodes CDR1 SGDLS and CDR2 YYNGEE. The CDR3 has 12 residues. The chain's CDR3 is CASSVDTGTQYF. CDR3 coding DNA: TGTGCCAGCAGCGTAGACACAGGGACGCAGTATTTT.

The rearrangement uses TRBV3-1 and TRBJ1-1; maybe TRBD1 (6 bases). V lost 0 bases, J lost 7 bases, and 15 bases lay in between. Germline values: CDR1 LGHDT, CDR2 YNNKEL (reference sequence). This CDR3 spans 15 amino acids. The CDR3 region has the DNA TGTGCCAGCAGCCAAGAGTTCATGACAGGAAATGAAGCTTTCTTT. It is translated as CASSQEFMTGNEAFF.

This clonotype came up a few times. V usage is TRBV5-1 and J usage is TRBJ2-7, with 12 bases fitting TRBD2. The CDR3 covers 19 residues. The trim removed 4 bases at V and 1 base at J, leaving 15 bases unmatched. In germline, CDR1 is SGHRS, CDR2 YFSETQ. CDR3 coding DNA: TGCGCCAGCAGCGTCGTCGCCGGGACTAGCGGGTTCCATTCCTACGAGCAGTACTTC. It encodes CASSVVAGTSGFHSYEQYF.

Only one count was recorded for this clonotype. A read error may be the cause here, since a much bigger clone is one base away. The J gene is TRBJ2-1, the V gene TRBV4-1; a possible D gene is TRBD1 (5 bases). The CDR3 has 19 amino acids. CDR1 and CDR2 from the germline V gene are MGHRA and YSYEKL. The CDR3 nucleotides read TGCGCCAGCAGCCAAGATTTCCAGACAGACATTAGGTCCTACAAAGAGCAGTTCTTC. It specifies CASSQDFQTDIRSYKEQFF.

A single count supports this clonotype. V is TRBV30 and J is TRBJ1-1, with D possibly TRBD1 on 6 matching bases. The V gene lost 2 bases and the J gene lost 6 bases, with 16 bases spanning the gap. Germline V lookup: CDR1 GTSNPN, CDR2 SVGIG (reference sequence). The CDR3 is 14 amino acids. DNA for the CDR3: TGTGCCTGGAGTCGGCTGGGGGCGGCGTCTGAAGCTTTCTTT. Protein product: CAWSRLGAASEAFF. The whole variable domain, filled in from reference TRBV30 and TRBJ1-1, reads SQTIHQWPATLVQPVGSPLSLECTVEGTSNPNLYWYRQAAGRGLQLLFYSVGIGQISSEVPQNLSASRPQDRQFILSSKKLLLSDSGFYLCAWSRLGAASEAFFGQGTRLTVV.